The 2 T cell receptor beta chains in this list originate from one sample, sequenced in a study of metastatic and nonmetastatic thyroid tumors. TCRdb re-called the PCR reads with MiXCR. The sample gives roughly 3,900 clones, 35% to 45% of which show up once; 40% to 50% is in the top ten. No treatment had been given to any patient before thyroid surgery. The sequenced material came from tumor tissue. The receptors were sampled from a female donor with papillary thyroid cancer or a benign thyroid nodule (not recorded which). Some clones in this sample may be carry-over from other donors' samples.

J is TRBJ1-2 and V is TRBV19; D remains unclear. CDR1 is LNHDA, CDR2 SQIVND, per germline (reference sequence). There are 14 residues in the CDR3. V shed 10 bases and J shed 2 bases, with 17 bases lying between them. The CDR3 region is CANLGVVENYGYTF. The CDR3 DNA reads TGTGCCAATCTAGGAGTCGTAGAGAACTATGGCTACACCTTC.

The rearrangement uses TRBV6-4 and TRBJ2-2; the D call may be TRBD1 or TRBD2 (5 bases each). The V end was cut by 3 bases, the J end by 6 bases, with 11 bases between. CDR3 size: 14 residues. CDR1 and CDR2 from the germline V gene are MRHNA and SNTAGT. In DNA form, the CDR3 reads TGTGCCAGCAGTGAGACAGCGAGGGCCGGGGAGCTGTTTTTT. As protein: CASSETARAGELFF.